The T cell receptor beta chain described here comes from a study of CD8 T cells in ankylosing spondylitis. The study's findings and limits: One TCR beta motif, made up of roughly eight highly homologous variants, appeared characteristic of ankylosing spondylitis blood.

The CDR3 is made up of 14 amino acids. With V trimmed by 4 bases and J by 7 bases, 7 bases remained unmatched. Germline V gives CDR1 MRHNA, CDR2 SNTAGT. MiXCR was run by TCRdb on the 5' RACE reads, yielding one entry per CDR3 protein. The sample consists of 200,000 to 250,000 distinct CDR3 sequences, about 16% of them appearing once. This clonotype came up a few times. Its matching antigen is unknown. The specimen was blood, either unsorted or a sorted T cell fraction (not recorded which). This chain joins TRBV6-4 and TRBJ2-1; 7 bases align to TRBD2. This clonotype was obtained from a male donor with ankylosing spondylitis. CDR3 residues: CASSASGESNEQFF. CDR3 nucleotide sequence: TGTGCCAGCAGTGCAAGCGGGGAGTCGAATGAGCAGTTCTTC.